This paragraph reports one T cell receptor beta chain. Its antigen is undetermined. The sample belongs to a study of cytomegalovirus exposure and HLA in healthy donors. Study-level findings and limits: Through in vitro validation, three CMV-associated chains were shown to be specific for CMV antigens. In an earlier analysis, about 87% or about 30%: the productive usage of most TCR beta V segments.

The CDR3 loop spans 13 amino acids. Trimming took off 2 bases at V and 7 bases at J, with 9 bases between the two ends. Germline CDR1 is SGHAT and CDR2 is FQNNGV. PCR involved 60 Vbeta and 13 Jbeta primers. Original analysis: Later analysis identified some 80 million unique TCR beta chains, 9 million to 13 million shared. The repertoire was sequenced with immunoSEQ multiplex PCR; TCRdb's copy has only in-frame clones and lacks some. Clone size and V and J calls were adopted from that table, with D and trimming inferred from the DNA. In the table there are 150,000 or so clones, more than 70% of which are singletons.

V usage is TRBV11-2 and J usage is TRBJ2-1, with D unresolved. The receptor was isolated from a man aged 18 to 35 in good health and CMV-seropositive. The sample comprised PBMCs. For the CDR3, the DNA is TGTGCCAGCAGCTTATCGGTCCAAAATGAGCAGTTCTTC. Residues: CASSLSVQNEQFF.